The rows below give T cell receptor beta chains drawn from one sample of a study of T cells after yellow fever vaccination. TCRdb redid the calling of the 5' RACE reads with MiXCR, one entry per CDR3 protein. The repertoire includes about 360,000 distinct CDR3 sequences, 6.2% of them detected once, and 14% to 15% sits in the top ten. The input for sequencing was PBMCs, taken 5 days after the yellow fever booster vaccination. The receptors originated from a man aged 30 to 39 who received the YFV17D yellow fever vaccine. CDR3s include the opening cysteine and the closing phenylalanine or tryptophan. A D gene is named only where the DNA matches it firmly. Clone size is shown for a subset of rows, as once, few, many or a class of expanded clone.

>-|many|TRBV10-3|TRBJ2-5
CAISGGGPLNAAQYF
TGTGCCATATCAGGTGGAGGGCCATTAAACGCTGCCCAGTACTTC
>TRBD1|many|TRBV28|TRBJ2-5
CASSQDRVAQETQYF
TGTGCCAGCAGCCAAGACAGGGTGGCCCAAGAGACCCAGTACTTC
>-|-|TRBV20-1|TRBJ2-1
CSATHRLRSSYNEQFF
TGCAGTGCCACTCACAGGTTAAGGAGCTCCTACAATGAGCAGTTCTTC
>-|-|TRBV29-1|TRBJ2-7
CSVVPGGHEQYF
TGCAGCGTTGTACCGGGGGGCCACGAGCAGTACTTC
>-|few|TRBV11-2|TRBJ1-2
CASSLLVRSDGYTF
TGTGCCAGCAGCTTATTAGTCAGATCAGATGGCTACACCTTC
>-|few|TRBV7-2|TRBJ2-1
CASTFVVNEQFF
TGTGCCAGCACGTTCGTGGTCAATGAGCAGTTCTTC
>TRBD2|-|TRBV5-1|TRBJ2-7
CASSLDGLAGGPQYF
TGCGCCAGCAGCTTGGATGGGCTAGCGGGAGGTCCTCAGTACTTC
>TRBD1|-|TRBV7-6|TRBJ2-1
CASSSGGQETYNEQFF
TGTGCCAGCAGCTCGGGTGGACAGGAGACATACAATGAGCAGTTCTTC
>-|few|TRBV20-1|TRBJ2-4
CSAPGRGAKNIQYF
TGCAGTGCTCCAGGACGGGGGGCCAAAAACATTCAGTACTTC
>TRBD2|many|TRBV20-1|TRBJ2-5
CSAGDTSGKYQETQYF
TGCAGTGCTGGGGATACTAGCGGGAAGTACCAAGAGACCCAGTACTTC
>-|many|TRBV11-2|TRBJ2-1
CASSLKGGGFYNEQFF
TGTGCCAGCAGCTTAAAGGGGGGAGGGTTCTACAATGAGCAGTTCTTC
>TRBD2|few|TRBV7-2|TRBJ2-5
CASSTGGLAETQYF
TGTGCCAGCAGCACAGGGGGACTAGCGGAGACCCAGTACTTC
>-|few|TRBV7-2|TRBJ2-7
CASSSPPTGAQQYF
TGTGCCAGCAGCTCCCCCCCTACGGGGGCACAGCAGTACTTC
>TRBD2|-|TRBV4-2|TRBJ2-1
CASSQDVSSGPGEQFF
TGTGCCAGCAGCCAAGATGTTTCTAGCGGTCCGGGTGAGCAGTTCTTC
>-|many|TRBV19|TRBJ2-1
CASSKDSLAYNEQFF
TGTGCCAGTAGTAAGGACAGCCTCGCCTACAATGAGCAGTTCTTC
>-|-|TRBV5-1|TRBJ2-5
CASSSAGLGDQETQYF
TGCGCCAGCAGCTCGGCGGGGCTCGGGGACCAAGAGACCCAGTACTTC
>TRBD1|few|TRBV28|TRBJ2-5
CASSPLWGGTGRETQYF
TGTGCCAGCAGCCCTCTGTGGGGGGGGACAGGGCGTGAGACCCAGTACTTC
>TRBD1|few|TRBV11-2|TRBJ2-5
CASSLDRGTGGTQYF
TGTGCCAGCAGCTTAGATCGAGGGACAGGGGGGACCCAGTACTTC
>-|many|TRBV20-1|TRBJ2-1
CSASDSYNEQFF
TGCAGTGCTAGTGACTCATACAATGAGCAGTTCTTC
>TRBD2|few|TRBV20-1|TRBJ2-7
CSARAGGVAGGSYEQYF
TGCAGTGCTAGAGCAGGAGGGGTTGCGGGAGGGAGCTACGAGCAGTACTTC
>TRBD2|many|TRBV4-2|TRBJ2-4
CASSQESGRAGIQYF
TGTGCCAGCAGCCAAGAGAGCGGGAGGGCGGGCATTCAGTACTTC
>TRBD1|-|TRBV12-3/TRBV12-4|TRBJ1-1
CASSFDAGQGNTEAFF
TGTGCCAGCAGTTTCGACGCAGGACAGGGAAACACTGAAGCTTTCTTT
>-|few|TRBV19|TRBJ1-1
CASSIEGDTEAFF
TGTGCCAGTAGTATAGAGGGCGACACTGAAGCTTTCTTT
>-|few|TRBV5-1|TRBJ1-5
CASSLIGDSNQPQHF
TGCGCCAGCAGCTTGATTGGGGATAGCAATCAGCCCCAGCATTTT
>-|-|TRBV9|TRBJ2-7
CASDREQYF
TGTGCCAGCGATCGGGAGCAGTACTTC
>-|few|TRBV7-8|TRBJ1-3
CASSYGWDSGNTIYF
TGTGCCAGCAGCTACGGTTGGGACTCTGGAAACACCATATATTTT
>-|few|TRBV4-3|TRBJ2-1
CASSELASNEQFF
TGCGCCAGCAGCGAGTTGGCTTCGAATGAGCAGTTCTTC